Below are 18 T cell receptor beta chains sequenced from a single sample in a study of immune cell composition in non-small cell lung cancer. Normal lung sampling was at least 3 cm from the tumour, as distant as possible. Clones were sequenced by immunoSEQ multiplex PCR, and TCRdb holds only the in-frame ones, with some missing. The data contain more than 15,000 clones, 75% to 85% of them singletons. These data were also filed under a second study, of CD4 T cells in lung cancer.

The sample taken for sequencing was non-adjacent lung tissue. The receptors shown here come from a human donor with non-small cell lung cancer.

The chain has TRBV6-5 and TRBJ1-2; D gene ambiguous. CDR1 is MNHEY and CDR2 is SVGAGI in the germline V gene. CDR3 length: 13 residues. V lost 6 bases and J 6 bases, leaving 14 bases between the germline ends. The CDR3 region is CASSQAGIHGYTF. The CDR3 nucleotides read TGTGCCAGCAGCCAAGCGGGGATCCATGGCTACACCTTC.

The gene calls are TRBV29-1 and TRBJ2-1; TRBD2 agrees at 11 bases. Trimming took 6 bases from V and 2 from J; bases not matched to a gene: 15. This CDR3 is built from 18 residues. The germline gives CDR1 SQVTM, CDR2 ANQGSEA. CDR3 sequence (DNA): TGCAGCGTGTACAATAACGTGACTAGCGGGGTGCCCTACAATGAGCAGTTCTTC. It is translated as CSVYNNVTSGVPYNEQFF.

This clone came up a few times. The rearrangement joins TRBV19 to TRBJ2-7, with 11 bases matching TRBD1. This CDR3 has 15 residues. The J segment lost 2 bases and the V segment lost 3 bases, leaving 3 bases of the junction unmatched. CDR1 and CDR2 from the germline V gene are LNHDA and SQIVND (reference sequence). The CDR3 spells CASSIRTGGAYEQYF. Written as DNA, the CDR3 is TGTGCCAGTAGTATCCGGACAGGGGGCGCCTACGAGCAGTACTTC.

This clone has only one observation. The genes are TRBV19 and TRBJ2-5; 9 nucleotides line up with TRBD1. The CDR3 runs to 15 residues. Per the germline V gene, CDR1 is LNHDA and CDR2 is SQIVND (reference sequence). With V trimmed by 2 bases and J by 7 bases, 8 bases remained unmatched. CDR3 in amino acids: CASSITTGGKGTQYF. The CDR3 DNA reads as TGTGCCAGTAGTATAACGACAGGGGGAAAGGGGACCCAGTACTTC.

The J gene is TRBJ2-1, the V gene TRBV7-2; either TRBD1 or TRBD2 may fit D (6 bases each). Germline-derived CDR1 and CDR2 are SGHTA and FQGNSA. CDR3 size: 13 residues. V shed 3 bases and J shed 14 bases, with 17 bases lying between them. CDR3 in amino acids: CASSFSFTRGEFF. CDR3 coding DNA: TGTGCCAGCAGCTTTTCCTTTACAAGGGGGGAGTTCTTC.

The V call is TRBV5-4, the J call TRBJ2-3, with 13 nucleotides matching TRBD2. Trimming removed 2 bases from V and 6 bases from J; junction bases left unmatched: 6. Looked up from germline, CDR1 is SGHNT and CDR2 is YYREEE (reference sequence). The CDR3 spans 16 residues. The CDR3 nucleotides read TGTGCCAGCAGCTTAAAACTAGCGGGGGGGCTGGATACGCAGTATTTT. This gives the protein CASSLKLAGGLDTQYF.

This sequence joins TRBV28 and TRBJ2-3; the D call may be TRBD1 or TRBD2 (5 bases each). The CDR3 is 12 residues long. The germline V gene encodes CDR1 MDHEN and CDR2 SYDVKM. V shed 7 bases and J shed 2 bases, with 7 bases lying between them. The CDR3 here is CASMGDTDTQYF. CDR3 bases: TGTGCCAGCATGGGGGACACAGATACGCAGTATTTT.

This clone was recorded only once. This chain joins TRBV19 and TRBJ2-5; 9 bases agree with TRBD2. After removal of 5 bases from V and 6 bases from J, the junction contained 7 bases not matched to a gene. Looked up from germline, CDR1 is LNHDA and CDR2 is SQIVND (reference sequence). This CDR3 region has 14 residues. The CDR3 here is CASSFGTSSQTQYF. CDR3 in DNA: TGTGCCAGTAGTTTTGGGACTAGCAGTCAGACCCAGTACTTC.

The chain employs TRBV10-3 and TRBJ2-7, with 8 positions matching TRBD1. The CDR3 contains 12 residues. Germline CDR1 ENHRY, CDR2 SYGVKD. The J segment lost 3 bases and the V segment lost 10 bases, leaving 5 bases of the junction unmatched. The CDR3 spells CATGQGGYEQYF. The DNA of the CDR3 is TGTGCCACCGGACAGGGCGGCTACGAGCAGTACTTC.

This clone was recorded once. The CDR3 spells CASGLEGNEQFF. CDR3 bases: TGCGCCAGTGGGCTAGAAGGCAATGAGCAGTTCTTC. This chain joins TRBV5-1 and TRBJ2-1; no firm D call. The germline V gene encodes CDR1 SGHRS and CDR2 YFSETQ. The V gene lost 8 bases and the J gene lost 6 bases, with 12 bases spanning the gap. The CDR3 totals 12 residues.

For the CDR3, the DNA is TGTGCCAGCAGTGAGGACAGATCTAGCACAGATACGCAGTATTTT. It codes for CASSEDRSSTDTQYF. V usage is TRBV6-1 and J usage is TRBJ2-3; tentative D call: TRBD1 (6 bases). The germline gives CDR1 MNHNS, CDR2 SASEGT. There are 15 residues in the CDR3. V lost 3 bases and J lost 0, with 10 bases in between.

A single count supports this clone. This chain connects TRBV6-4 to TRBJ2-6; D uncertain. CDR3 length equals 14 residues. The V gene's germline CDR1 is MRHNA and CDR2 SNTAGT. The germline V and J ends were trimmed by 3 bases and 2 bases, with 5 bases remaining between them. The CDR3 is CASSEYTGANVLTF. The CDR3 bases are TGTGCCAGCAGTGAATACACTGGGGCCAACGTCCTGACTTTC.

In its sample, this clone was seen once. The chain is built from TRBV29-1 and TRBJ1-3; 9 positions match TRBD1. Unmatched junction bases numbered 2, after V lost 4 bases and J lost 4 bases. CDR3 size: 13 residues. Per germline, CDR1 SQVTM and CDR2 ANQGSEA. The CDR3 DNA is TGCAGCGTTGGGACAGGGGTCGGAAACACCATATATTTT. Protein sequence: CSVGTGVGNTIYF.

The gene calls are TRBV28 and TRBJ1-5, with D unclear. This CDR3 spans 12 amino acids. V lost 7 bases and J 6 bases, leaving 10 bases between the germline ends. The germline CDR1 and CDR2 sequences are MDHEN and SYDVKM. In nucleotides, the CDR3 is TGTGCCAGCACCCCCCGGGGTCAGCCCCAGCATTTT. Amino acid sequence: CASTPRGQPQHF.

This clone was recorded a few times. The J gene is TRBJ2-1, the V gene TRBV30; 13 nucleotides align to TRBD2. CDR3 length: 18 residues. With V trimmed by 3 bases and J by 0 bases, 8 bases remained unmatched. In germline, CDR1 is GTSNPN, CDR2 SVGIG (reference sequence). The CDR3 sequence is CAWSRTSGSPRSYNEQFF. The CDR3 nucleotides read TGTGCCTGGAGCCGGACTAGCGGGAGTCCCCGCTCCTACAATGAGCAGTTCTTC. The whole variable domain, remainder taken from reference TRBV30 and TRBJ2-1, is SQTIHQWPATLVQPVGSPLSLECTVEGTSNPNLYWYRQAAGRGLQLLFYSVGIGQISSEVPQNLSASRPQDRQFILSSKKLLLSDSGFYLCAWSRTSGSPRSYNEQFFGPGTRLTVL.

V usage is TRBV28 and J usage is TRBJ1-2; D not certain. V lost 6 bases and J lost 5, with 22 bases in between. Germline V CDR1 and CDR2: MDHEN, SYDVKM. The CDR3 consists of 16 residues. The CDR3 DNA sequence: TGTGCCAGCAGCTATCCCGAGGGTTCAGGACCTTATGGCTACACCTTC. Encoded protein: CASSYPEGSGPYGYTF.

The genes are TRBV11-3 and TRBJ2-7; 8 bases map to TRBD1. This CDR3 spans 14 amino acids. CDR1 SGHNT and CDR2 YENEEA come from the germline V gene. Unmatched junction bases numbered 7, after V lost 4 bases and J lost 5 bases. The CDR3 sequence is CASSSTTGDDEQYF. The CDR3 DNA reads TGTGCCAGCAGCTCGACGACAGGGGATGACGAGCAGTACTTC.

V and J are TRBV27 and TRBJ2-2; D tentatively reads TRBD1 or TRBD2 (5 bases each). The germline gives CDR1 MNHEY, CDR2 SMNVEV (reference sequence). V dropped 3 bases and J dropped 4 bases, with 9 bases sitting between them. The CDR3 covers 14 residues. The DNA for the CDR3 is TGTGCCAGCAGTTTGGGTGGGGGCACCGGGGAGCTGTTTTTT. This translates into CASSLGGGTGELFF.